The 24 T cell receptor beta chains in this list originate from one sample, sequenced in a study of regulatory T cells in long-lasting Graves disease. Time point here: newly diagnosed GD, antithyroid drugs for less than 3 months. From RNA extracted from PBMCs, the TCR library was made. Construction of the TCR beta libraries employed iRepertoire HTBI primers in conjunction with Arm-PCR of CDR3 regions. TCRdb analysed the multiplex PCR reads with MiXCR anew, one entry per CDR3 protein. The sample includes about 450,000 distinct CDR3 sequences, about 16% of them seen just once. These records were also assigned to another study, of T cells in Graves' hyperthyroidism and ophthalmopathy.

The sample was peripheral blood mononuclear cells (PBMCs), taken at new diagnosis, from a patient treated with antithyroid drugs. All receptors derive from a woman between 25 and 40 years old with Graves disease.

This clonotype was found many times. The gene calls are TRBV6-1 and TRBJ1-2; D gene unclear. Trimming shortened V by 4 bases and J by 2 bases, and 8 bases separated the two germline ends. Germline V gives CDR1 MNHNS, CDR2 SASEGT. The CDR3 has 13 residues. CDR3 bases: TGTGCCAGCAGTGGGCTCAGGAACTATGGCTACACCTTC. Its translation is CASSGLRNYGYTF.

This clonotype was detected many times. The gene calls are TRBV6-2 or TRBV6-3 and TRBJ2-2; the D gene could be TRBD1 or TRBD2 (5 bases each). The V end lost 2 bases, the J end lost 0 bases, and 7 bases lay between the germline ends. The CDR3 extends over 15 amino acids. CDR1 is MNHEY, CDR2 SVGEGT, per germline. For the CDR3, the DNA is TGTGCCAGCAGTTACGGGACGCCGAACACCGGGGAGCTGTTTTTT. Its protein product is CASSYGTPNTGELFF.

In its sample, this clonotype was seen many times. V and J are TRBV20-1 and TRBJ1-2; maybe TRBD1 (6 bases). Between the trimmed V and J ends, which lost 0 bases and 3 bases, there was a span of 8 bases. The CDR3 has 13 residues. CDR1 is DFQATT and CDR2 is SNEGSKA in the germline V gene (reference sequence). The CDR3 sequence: CSAREQGDYGYTF. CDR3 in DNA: TGCAGTGCTAGAGAACAGGGCGACTATGGCTACACCTTC.

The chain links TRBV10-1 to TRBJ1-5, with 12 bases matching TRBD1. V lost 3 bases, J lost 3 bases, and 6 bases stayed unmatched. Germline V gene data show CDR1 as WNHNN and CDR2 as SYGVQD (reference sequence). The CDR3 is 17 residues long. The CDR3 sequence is CASSDRDRGLVNQPQHF. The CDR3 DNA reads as TGCGCCAGCAGTGATCGGGACAGGGGGCTCGTCAATCAGCCCCAGCATTTT.

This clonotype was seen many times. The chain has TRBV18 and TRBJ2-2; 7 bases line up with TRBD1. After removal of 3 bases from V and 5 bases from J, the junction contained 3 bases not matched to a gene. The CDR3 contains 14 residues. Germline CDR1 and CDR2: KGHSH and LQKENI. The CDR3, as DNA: TGTGCCAGCTCACCCGTGACAGGGACCGGGGAGCTGTTTTTT. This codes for CASSPVTGTGELFF.

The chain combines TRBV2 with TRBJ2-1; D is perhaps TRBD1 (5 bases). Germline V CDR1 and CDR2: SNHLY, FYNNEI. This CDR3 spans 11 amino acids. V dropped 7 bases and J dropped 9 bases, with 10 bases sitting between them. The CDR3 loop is CASMGQSEQFF. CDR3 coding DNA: TGTGCCAGCATGGGGCAGAGTGAGCAGTTCTTC.

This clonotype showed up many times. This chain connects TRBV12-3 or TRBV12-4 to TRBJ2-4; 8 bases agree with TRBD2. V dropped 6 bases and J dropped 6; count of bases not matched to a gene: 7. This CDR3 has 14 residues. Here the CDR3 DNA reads TGTGCCAGCAGCAAAGCGGGAGAGGCAAACATTCAGTACTTC. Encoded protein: CASSKAGEANIQYF.

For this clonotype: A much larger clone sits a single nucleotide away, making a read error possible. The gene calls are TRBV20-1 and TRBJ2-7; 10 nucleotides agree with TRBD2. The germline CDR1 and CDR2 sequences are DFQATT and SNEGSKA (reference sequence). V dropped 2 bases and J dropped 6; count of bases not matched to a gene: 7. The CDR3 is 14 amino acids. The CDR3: CSARPSGRAFEQYF. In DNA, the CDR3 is TGCAGTGCTAGACCGAGCGGGAGGGCCTTCGAGCAGTACTTC.

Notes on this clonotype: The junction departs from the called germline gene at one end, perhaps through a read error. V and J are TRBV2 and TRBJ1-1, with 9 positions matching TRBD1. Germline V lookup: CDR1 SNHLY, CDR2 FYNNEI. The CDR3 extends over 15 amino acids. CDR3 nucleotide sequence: TGTGCCGGCAGTGAAGCGCGGGGGACAGGGACTGAAGCTTTCTTT. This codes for CAGSEARGTGTEAFF.

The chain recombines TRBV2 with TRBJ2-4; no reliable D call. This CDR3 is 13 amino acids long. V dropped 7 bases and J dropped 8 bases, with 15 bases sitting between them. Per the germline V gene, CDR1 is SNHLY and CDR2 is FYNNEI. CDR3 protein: CASMGMVRDIQYF. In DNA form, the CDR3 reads TGTGCCAGCATGGGGATGGTAAGGGACATTCAGTACTTC.

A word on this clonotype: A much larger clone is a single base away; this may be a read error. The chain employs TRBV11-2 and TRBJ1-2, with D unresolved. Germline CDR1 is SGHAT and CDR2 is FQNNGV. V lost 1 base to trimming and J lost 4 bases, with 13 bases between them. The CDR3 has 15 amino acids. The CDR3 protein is CASSLASGRSYGYTF. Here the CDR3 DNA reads TGTGCCAGCAGCTTAGCCTCGGGGAGGTCCTATGGCTACACCTTC. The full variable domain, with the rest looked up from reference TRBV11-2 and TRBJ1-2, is EAGVAQSPRYKIIEKRQSVAFWCNPISGHATLYWYQQILGQGPKLLIQFQNNGVVDDSQLPKDRFSAERLKGVDSTLKIQPAKLEDSAVYLCASSLASGRSYGYTFGSGTRLTVV.

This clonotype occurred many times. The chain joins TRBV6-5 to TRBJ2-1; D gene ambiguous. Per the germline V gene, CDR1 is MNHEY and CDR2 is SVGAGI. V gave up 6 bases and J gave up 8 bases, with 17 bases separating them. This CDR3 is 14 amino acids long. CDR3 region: CASSYRRSRDEQFF. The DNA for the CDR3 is TGTGCCAGCAGCTACCGCCGGAGCCGGGATGAGCAGTTCTTC.

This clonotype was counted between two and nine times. The CDR3 region has the DNA TGCGCCAGCAGCTTGACAGGGACCTATGGCTACACCTTC. Its translation is CASSLTGTYGYTF. The J gene is TRBJ1-2, the V gene TRBV5-1; D is perhaps TRBD1 (6 bases). Germline V gene sequence: CDR1 SGHRS, CDR2 YFSETQ. The CDR3 sequence is 13 residues long. The V end was cut by 1 base, the J end by 4 bases, with 8 bases between.

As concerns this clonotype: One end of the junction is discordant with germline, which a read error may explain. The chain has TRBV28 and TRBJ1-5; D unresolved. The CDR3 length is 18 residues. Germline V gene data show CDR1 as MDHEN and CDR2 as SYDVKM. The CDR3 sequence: CTSNRGRSRVRSNQPQHF. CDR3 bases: TGTACCAGCAATAGAGGACGGTCGAGAGTGAGGAGCAATCAGCCCCAGCATTTT. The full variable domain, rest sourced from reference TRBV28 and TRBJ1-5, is DVKVTQSSRYLVKRTGEKVFLECVQDMDHENMFWYRQDPGLGLRLIYFSYDVKMKEKGDIPEGYSVSREKKERFSLILESASTNQTSMYLCTSNRGRSRVRSNQPQHFGDGTRLSIL.

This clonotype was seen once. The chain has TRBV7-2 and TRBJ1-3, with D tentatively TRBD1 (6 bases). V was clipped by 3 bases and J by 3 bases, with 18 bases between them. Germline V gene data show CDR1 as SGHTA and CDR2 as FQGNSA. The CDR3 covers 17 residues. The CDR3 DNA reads TGTGCCAGCAGCTTTCTCCTTCCGGGACACAGTGGAAACACCATATATTTT. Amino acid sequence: CASSFLLPGHSGNTIYF.

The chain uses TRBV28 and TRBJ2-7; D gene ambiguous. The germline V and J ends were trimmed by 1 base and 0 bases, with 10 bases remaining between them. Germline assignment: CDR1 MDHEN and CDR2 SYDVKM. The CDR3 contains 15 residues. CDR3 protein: CASSLSTPSSYEQYF. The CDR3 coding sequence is TGTGCCAGCAGTTTATCGACCCCGAGCTCCTACGAGCAGTACTTC.

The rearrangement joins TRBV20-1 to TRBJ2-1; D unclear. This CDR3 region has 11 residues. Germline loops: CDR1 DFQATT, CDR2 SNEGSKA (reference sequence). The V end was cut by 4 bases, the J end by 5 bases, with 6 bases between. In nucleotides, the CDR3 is TGCAGTGCTACCAAGAACAATGAGCAGTTCTTC. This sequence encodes CSATKNNEQFF.

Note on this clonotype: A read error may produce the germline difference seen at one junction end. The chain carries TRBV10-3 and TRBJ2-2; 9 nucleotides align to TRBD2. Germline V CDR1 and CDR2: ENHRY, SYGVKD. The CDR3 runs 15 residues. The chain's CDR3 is CAISEGTSFTGELFF. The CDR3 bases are TGTGCCATCAGTGAAGGGACTAGCTTCACCGGGGAACTGTTTTTT.

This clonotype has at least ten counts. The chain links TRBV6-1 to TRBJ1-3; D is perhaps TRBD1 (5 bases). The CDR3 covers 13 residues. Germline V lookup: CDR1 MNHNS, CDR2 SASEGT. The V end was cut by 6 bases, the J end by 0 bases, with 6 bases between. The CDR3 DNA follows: TGTGCCAGCAGCGGGGCCTCTGGAAACACCATATATTTT. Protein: CASSGASGNTIYF.

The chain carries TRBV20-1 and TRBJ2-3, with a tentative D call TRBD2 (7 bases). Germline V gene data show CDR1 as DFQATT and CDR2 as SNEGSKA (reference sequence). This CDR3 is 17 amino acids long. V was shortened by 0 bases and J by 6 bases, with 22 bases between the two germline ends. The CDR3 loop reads CSARDLWQGIGGDTQYF. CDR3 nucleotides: TGCAGTGCTAGAGATCTCTGGCAGGGGATCGGGGGGGATACGCAGTATTTT.

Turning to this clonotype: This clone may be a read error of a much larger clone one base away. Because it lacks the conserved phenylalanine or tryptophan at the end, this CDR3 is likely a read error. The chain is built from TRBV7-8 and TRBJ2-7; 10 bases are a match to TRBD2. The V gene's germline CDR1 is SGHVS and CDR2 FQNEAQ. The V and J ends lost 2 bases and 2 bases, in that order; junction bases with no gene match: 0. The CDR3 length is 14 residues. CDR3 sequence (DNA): TGTGCCAGCAGCTTAACTAGCGGGGCCTACGAGCAGTACCTC. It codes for CASSLTSGAYEQYL.

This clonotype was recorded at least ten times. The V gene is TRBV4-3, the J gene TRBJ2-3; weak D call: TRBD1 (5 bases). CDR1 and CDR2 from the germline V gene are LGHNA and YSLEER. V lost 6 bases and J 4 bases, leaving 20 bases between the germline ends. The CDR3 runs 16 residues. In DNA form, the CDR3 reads TGCGCCAGCAGTCAAAGGATCACCCAGGGTTCAGATACGCAGTATTTT. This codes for CASSQRITQGSDTQYF.

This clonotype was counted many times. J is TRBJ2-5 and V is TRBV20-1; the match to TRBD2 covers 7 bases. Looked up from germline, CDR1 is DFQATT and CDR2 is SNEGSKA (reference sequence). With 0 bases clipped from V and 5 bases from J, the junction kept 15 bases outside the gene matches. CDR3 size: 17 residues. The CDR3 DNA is TGCAGTGCTAGAGATGGGGTTAAGAGCGGGGTGCTGGAGACCCAGTACTTC. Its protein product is CSARDGVKSGVLETQYF.

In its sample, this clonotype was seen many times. The CDR3 reads CASSGPGAPNQPQHF. CDR3 coding DNA: TGTGCCAGCAGTGGGCCGGGAGCACCCAATCAGCCCCAGCATTTT. The rearrangement uses TRBV28 and TRBJ1-5; D is unclear. Germline values: CDR1 MDHEN, CDR2 SYDVKM. CDR3 length equals 15 residues. Trimming left V 5 bases short and J 3 bases short, with 14 bases between.